Below are 27 T cell receptor beta chains sequenced from a single sample in a study of blood T cell repertoires in COVID-19 (dated by TCRdb to the early 2020s). Library generation was performed with the immunoSEQ multiplex PCR assay. Imported from immuneACCESS, the table was reduced by TCRdb to in-frame sequences with V and J called. These copies leave out some clones; in studies compared against another copy, an unresolved V gene accounts for under half, and the cause of the remainder is not known. The sample contains 200,000 to 300,000 clones, 75% to 90% of them found a single time. Roughly 3.3% of the sample comes from the top ten. Sequencing was carried out using peripheral blood. The receptors derive from a woman between 40 and 50 years old with acute or convalescent COVID-19.

V and J are TRBV19 and TRBJ1-5; no clear D gene. CDR1 and CDR2 from the germline V gene are LNHDA and SQIVND (reference sequence). The CDR3 has 16 residues. V lost 5 bases, J lost 1 base, and 15 bases lay in between. In DNA, the CDR3 is TGTGCCAGTAGTCCCGTTACTACCTCCAGCAATCAGCCCCAGCATTTT. Protein: CASSPVTTSSNQPQHF.

This clone was seen a handful of times. The V gene is TRBV14, the J gene TRBJ1-2; weak D call: TRBD1 (5 bases). CDR3 length: 17 amino acids. Germline V gene lookup returns CDR1 SGHDN and CDR2 FVKESK. With 1 base removed from V and 4 bases from J, the gap between germline ends came to 19 bases. The CDR3 coding sequence is TGTGCCAGCAGCCAAGCCCCCACCGGGGGGACCTCCTATGGCTACACCTTC. Amino acid sequence: CASSQAPTGGTSYGYTF.

The chain uses TRBV19 and TRBJ1-4; tentative D call: TRBD1 (5 bases). The CDR3 consists of 15 residues. Germline V lookup: CDR1 LNHDA, CDR2 SQIVND (reference sequence). V gave up 6 bases and J gave up 8 bases, with 19 bases separating them. Written as DNA, the CDR3 is TGTGCCAGTAGCCCCAACCCAGGGATGCGGGAAAAACTGTTTTTT. This gives the protein CASSPNPGMREKLFF.

The CDR3, as DNA: TGTGCCAGCAGCTTAAACCCGGGGGGGAACACTGAAGCTTTCTTT. This translates into CASSLNPGGNTEAFF. V and J are TRBV7-2 and TRBJ1-1, with D perhaps TRBD1 (5 bases). The CDR3 spans 15 residues. The V and J ends lost 2 bases and 1 base respectively, with 11 bases between them. CDR1 SGHTA and CDR2 FQGNSA come from the germline V gene. The entire variable domain, with the rest obtained from reference TRBV7-2 and TRBJ1-1, is as follows: GAGVSQSPSNKVTEKGKDVELRCDPISGHTALYWYRQSLGQGLEFLIYFQGNSAPDKSGLPSDRFSAERTGGSVSTLTIQRTQQEDSAVYLCASSLNPGGNTEAFFGQGTRLTVV.

The rearrangement links TRBV7-2 to TRBJ2-1, with 12 bases identical to TRBD2. This CDR3 is 16 amino acids long. Germline CDR1 reads SGHTA; CDR2 reads FQGNSA. V lost 5 bases to trimming and J lost 4 bases; unmatched junction nucleotides: 6. The CDR3 sequence: CASSPAGTSGYNEQFF. DNA of the CDR3: TGTGCCAGCAGCCCCGCCGGGACTAGCGGGTACAATGAGCAGTTCTTC.

This chain links TRBV18 with TRBJ1-5; D unresolved. Germline CDR1 and CDR2: KGHSH and LQKENI. The CDR3 is 16 residues long. V was pared by 9 bases and J by 0 bases, with 18 bases between. In DNA form, the CDR3 reads TGTGCCAGTTGCTCAGGTGGGCCGGATAGCAATCAGCCCCAGCATTTT. Its protein product is CASCSGGPDSNQPQHF.

The rearrangement joins TRBV5-1 to TRBJ1-1; no clear D. CDR3 size: 13 residues. Between the trimmed V and J ends, which lost 2 bases and 1 base, there was a span of 6 bases. CDR1 and CDR2 from the germline V gene are SGHRS and YFSETQ. The CDR3 region has the DNA TGCGCCAGCAGCTTCGGGGAGAACACTGAAGCTTTCTTT. Protein sequence: CASSFGENTEAFF.

This clone was observed once. The CDR3 bases are TGTGCCAGTAGTATAGATCGACTTGGAGGGGACAATCAGCCCCAGCATTTT. Its translation: CASSIDRLGGDNQPQHF. The gene calls are TRBV19 and TRBJ1-5; D possibly corresponds to TRBD1 (5 bases). Deletions cut 0 bases from V and 3 bases from J, with 15 bases between. This CDR3 has 17 amino acids. Germline CDR1 and CDR2: LNHDA and SQIVND (reference sequence).

This chain links TRBV7-9 with TRBJ1-2, with 9 bases aligning to TRBD1. The CDR3 length is 14 residues. Trimming at V came to 1 base and at J to 7 bases, leaving 4 bases not matched to a gene. CDR1 SEHNR and CDR2 FQNEAQ come from the germline V gene (reference sequence). CDR3 nucleotides: TGTGCCAGCAGCTTAGGGACAGGGGAAGGTGGCTACACCTTC. Encoded protein: CASSLGTGEGGYTF.

The rearrangement uses TRBV5-5 and TRBJ1-6; D call uncertain. Germline V gene lookup returns CDR1 SGHKS and CDR2 YYEKEE (reference sequence). V shed 1 base and J shed 6 bases, with 8 bases lying between them. The CDR3 spans 14 residues. This CDR3 reads CASSLLPGNSPLHF. CDR3 sequence (DNA): TGTGCCAGCAGCTTGTTACCCGGTAATTCACCCCTCCACTTT.

The rearrangement links TRBV14 to TRBJ1-5, with TRBD1 as a possible D gene (6 bases). The CDR3 totals 16 residues. Germline V gives CDR1 SGHDN, CDR2 FVKESK. Trimming removed 1 base at V and 0 bases at J, with 10 bases between. This CDR3 is CASSQVGQYSNQPQHF. Written as DNA, the CDR3 is TGTGCCAGCAGCCAAGTCGGACAGTATAGCAATCAGCCCCAGCATTTT.

The chain has TRBV29-1 and TRBJ2-2; TRBD2 might be the D (6 bases). Germline values: CDR1 SQVTM, CDR2 ANQGSEA. Trimming cost V 6 bases and J 0 bases, with 11 bases left between them. There are 14 residues in the CDR3. CDR3 DNA: TGCAGCGTGGGGGACTGGGCGAACACCGGGGAGCTGTTTTTT. Protein: CSVGDWANTGELFF.

The chain links TRBV6-6 to TRBJ1-6; D call uncertain. The germline gives CDR1 MNHNY, CDR2 SVGAGI (reference sequence). V was shortened by 3 bases and J by 19 bases, with 19 bases between the two germline ends. The CDR3 is made up of 13 amino acids. CDR3 DNA sequence: TGTGCCAGCAGTTATCTAAATACGGGGAAGGTTCACTTT. Its translation is CASSYLNTGKVHF.

This chain uses TRBV4-2 with TRBJ1-1; D not certain. Trimming removed 4 bases from V and 5 bases from J, with 14 bases in between. The V gene's germline CDR1 is LGHNA and CDR2 YNFKEQ. The CDR3 has 14 amino acids. CDR3 DNA sequence: TGTGCCAGCAGCCTCAGTGGAGGGTGGACTGAAGCTTTCTTT. Amino acids: CASSLSGGWTEAFF.

This chain joins TRBV10-3 and TRBJ2-3, with D maybe TRBD1 (5 bases). With 8 bases removed from V and 6 bases from J, the gap between germline ends came to 12 bases. Germline V gives CDR1 ENHRY, CDR2 SYGVKD. The CDR3 contains 12 residues. The chain's CDR3 is CAIGAAIDTQYF. The CDR3 DNA reads as TGTGCCATCGGGGCCGCCATTGATACGCAGTATTTT.

To note about this clone: This sample includes further DNA sequences coding for the same CDR3. The chain links TRBV5-1 to TRBJ1-4, with TRBD1 matching over 7 bases. J lost 0 bases, V lost 4 bases, and 3 bases had no gene match. Germline V gives CDR1 SGHRS, CDR2 YFSETQ. The CDR3 extends over 15 amino acids. This chain's CDR3 is CASSRGTATNEKLFF. The CDR3 region has the DNA TGCGCCAGCAGCCGGGGGACAGCAACTAATGAAAAACTGTTTTTT.

The gene calls are TRBV2 and TRBJ2-3, with TRBD2 as a possible D gene (6 bases). This CDR3 region has 16 residues. V gave up 11 bases and J gave up 6 bases, with 27 bases separating them. Germline assignment: CDR1 SNHLY and CDR2 FYNNEI. The DNA for the CDR3 is TGTGCCTGGCCCGCGGGGCGGCCTGGGGACCCGGATACGCAGTATTTT. It codes for CAWPAGRPGDPDTQYF.

CDR3 coding DNA: TGTGCCACCAGCAGAGATTTAGGCGGGAACACTGAAGCTTTCTTT. Its protein product is CATSRDLGGNTEAFF. The chain is built from TRBV15 and TRBJ1-1, with D uncertain. The CDR3 loop spans 15 amino acids. V was clipped by 0 bases and J by 1 base, with 9 bases between them. Germline V gene lookup returns CDR1 LNHNV and CDR2 YYDKDF (reference sequence).

V gene TRBV2 combines with J gene TRBJ1-5, with TRBD1 matching 7 bases. There are 16 residues in the CDR3. Germline V lookup: CDR1 SNHLY, CDR2 FYNNEI. V was clipped by 4 bases and J by 4 bases; unmatched bases: 10. The CDR3 reads CASSAPGGLDNQPQHF. CDR3 DNA: TGTGCCAGCAGTGCTCCAGGGGGACTAGATAATCAGCCCCAGCATTTT.

CDR3 amino acids: CASSRGANRGLNTDTQYF. The CDR3 DNA is TGCGCCAGCAGCCGGGGGGCTAACAGGGGTCTTAACACAGATACGCAGTATTTT. The V and J genes are TRBV4-1 and TRBJ2-3; D perhaps matches TRBD1 (7 bases). V was pared by 4 bases and J by 2 bases, with 22 bases between. The CDR3 consists of 18 residues. From germline, CDR1 is MGHRA and CDR2 YSYEKL.

Turning to this clone: The sample carries other DNA sequences with the same CDR3. V is TRBV27 and J is TRBJ2-1; tentative D call: TRBD1 (5 bases). Germline CDR1 MNHEY, CDR2 SMNVEV (reference sequence). Trimming cost V 3 bases and J 9 bases, with 6 bases left between them. The length of the CDR3 is 11 residues. The DNA for the CDR3 is TGTGCCAGCAGTTTGGGGCCTGAGCAGTTCTTC. It encodes CASSLGPEQFF.

The rearrangement uses TRBV12-3 or TRBV12-4 and TRBJ1-2; D ambiguous. V lost 6 bases and J lost 4, with 12 bases in between. The CDR3 loop spans 13 amino acids. This chain's CDR3 is CASSPRRLYGYTF. In DNA form, the CDR3 reads TGTGCCAGCAGCCCCCGGAGGCTCTATGGCTACACCTTC.

The chain recombines TRBV5-1 with TRBJ2-5; D possibly corresponds to TRBD2 (6 bases). With 4 bases removed from V and 4 bases from J, the gap between germline ends came to 14 bases. The CDR3 length is 14 residues. CDR1 and CDR2 from the germline V gene are SGHRS and YFSETQ. Here the CDR3 reads CASSRERGGETQYF. CDR3 bases: TGCGCCAGCAGCCGGGAGAGGGGTGGAGAGACCCAGTACTTC.

The chain links TRBV6-1 to TRBJ1-2; tentative D call: TRBD1 (6 bases). The CDR3 runs 19 residues. V dropped 4 bases and J dropped 3 bases, with 27 bases sitting between them. CDR1 MNHNS and CDR2 SASEGT come from the germline V gene. Written as DNA, the CDR3 is TGTGCCAGCAGTGGAAAAAGCGACCGAGCAGGGGTCGCCGACTATGGCTACACCTTC. Translation: CASSGKSDRAGVADYGYTF.

The chain recombines TRBV6-5 with TRBJ1-2; 7 nucleotides line up with TRBD1. The germline gives CDR1 MNHEY, CDR2 SVGAGI. The CDR3 sequence is 14 residues long. Trimming at V came to 6 bases and at J to 4 bases, leaving 8 bases not matched to a gene. CDR3 sequence: CASSGDRTFYGYTF. The CDR3 coding sequence is TGTGCCAGCAGCGGGGACAGAACCTTCTATGGCTACACCTTC.

This CDR3 is CASSLSSRRDDTQYF. The CDR3 nucleotides read TGTGCCAGCAGCTTGAGTTCCAGGAGGGATGATACGCAGTATTTT. This chain uses TRBV5-8 with TRBJ2-3, with D perhaps matching TRBD2 (6 bases). The ends were cut back, 1 base at V and 6 bases at J, with 15 bases in the middle. This CDR3 comprises 15 residues. The germline gives CDR1 SGHTS, CDR2 YDEGEE.

In nucleotides, the CDR3 is TGTGCCTCTGCGGGGACCCCTCTTGGAAACACCATATATTTT. This encodes CASAGTPLGNTIYF. V gene TRBV30 combines with J gene TRBJ1-3, with D possibly being TRBD1 (5 bases). Trimming stripped 7 bases from V and 3 bases from J, with 16 bases between. Germline-derived CDR1 and CDR2 are GTSNPN and SVGIG (reference sequence). The CDR3 sequence is 14 residues long. Full variable domain (outside the CDR3, taken from reference TRBV30 and TRBJ1-3): SQTIHQWPATLVQPVGSPLSLECTVEGTSNPNLYWYRQAAGRGLQLLFYSVGIGQISSEVPQNLSASRPQDRQFILSSKKLLLSDSGFYLCASAGTPLGNTIYFGEGSWLTVV.